This T cell receptor beta chain was captured in a study of glioma-infiltrating T cells. Amplification of TCR alpha and beta CDR3 regions from RNA used iRepertoire nested multiplex PCR. Input was 100-400 ng of tissue mRNA or PBMC total RNA. Each CDR3 protein is one row after TCRdb ran MiXCR on the multiplex PCR reads. The data contain a few hundred thousand distinct CDR3 sequences, roughly two fifths of them singletons. V lost 1 base to trimming and J lost 5 bases; unmatched junction nucleotides: 7. CDR1 and CDR2 from the germline V gene are LNHDA and SQIVND (reference sequence). The CDR3 is 18 residues long. The table lists this clonotype with a few counts.

This chain uses TRBV19 with TRBJ2-1; 14 bases fit TRBD2. Sequenced material: glioma tissue, nonneoplastic brain tissue, or PBMCs (not recorded which). This clonotype originated in a human donor with low-grade glioma or glioblastoma, undergoing nonglioma brain surgery, or in good health (not recorded which). The CDR3 reads CASSIVGGLAGADNEQFF. The CDR3 region has the DNA TGTGCCAGTAGTATAGTGGGGGGACTAGCGGGAGCGGACAATGAGCAGTTCTTC.